The following is a T cell receptor (beta chain) sequence with its context. The data derive from a study of blood T cell repertoires in COVID-19. Overall study context: Some COVID-19 samples were acute and others convalescent; all came from the United States, Italy and Spain. Sources were T cells, B-cell-depleted T cells, or PBMCs; the material itself was cDNA or gDNA.

Per the study methods: Amplifying reference gene primers gave estimates of nucleated cell counts. Only in-frame clones appear in the TCRdb table, and some are missing; sequencing was by immunoSEQ multiplex PCR. V and J calls plus clone size are reproduced from that table; the DNA served to infer D and trimming. The sample yields hundreds of thousands of clones, roughly 80% seen once. V lost 3 bases and J 7 bases, leaving 10 bases between the germline ends. Looked up from germline, CDR1 is KGHSH and CDR2 is LQKENI. There are 14 residues in the CDR3. This rearrangement joins TRBV18 to TRBJ1-6; D may be TRBD1 (6 bases). The receptor was isolated from a woman aged 80 or over with acute or convalescent COVID-19. Sequenced: peripheral blood. CDR3 bases: TGTGCCAGCTCACCGACCGGACAGAATTCACCCCTCCACTTT. Its translation is CASSPTGQNSPLHF.